This is a list of T cell receptor beta chains from one sample in a study of CD8+CD57+ T cells in acquired aplastic anemia. TCRdb recomputed calls from the reads with MiXCR, one row per CDR3 protein. The sample lists some 180,000 distinct CDR3 sequences, more than 60% occurring once. The sequenced sample consisted of sorted CD4+, CD8+, or CD8+CD57+ T cells (not recorded which) from PBMCs. These TCRs come from a human donor with aplastic anemia. Both conserved end residues are part of each CDR3. Fields, in order: J gene, clone size, D gene, V gene, CDR3 protein, CDR3 DNA. A D gene is named only where the DNA matches it firmly. Expanded clones are given a class, and other clones once, few, many or no size at all.

TRBJ2-7 | few | TRBD2 | TRBV10-3 | CAISLTGGRERYEQYF | TGTGCCATCAGTTTAACGGGCGGGAGGGAACGATACGAGCAGTACTTC
TRBJ2-5 | once | - | TRBV4-1 | CASSQEGGMETQYF | TGCGCCAGCAGCCAAGAGGGGGGAATGGAGACCCAGTACTTC
TRBJ2-7 | few | - | TRBV20-1 | CSARGPSYEQYF | TGCAGTGCCCGGGGACCATCCTACGAGCAGTACTTC
TRBJ2-7 | - | TRBD1 | TRBV5-8 | CASSLPGTGVHEQYF | TGCGCCAGCAGCTTGCCCGGGACAGGGGTACACGAGCAGTACTTC
TRBJ2-3 | - | TRBD2 | TRBV10-3 | CAISALPPGLASTDTQYF | TGTGCCATCAGTGCCCTTCCCCCGGGACTAGCTAGCACAGATACGCAGTATTTT
TRBJ2-1 | - | - | TRBV11-2 | CASSLFSGNNEQFF | TGTGCCAGCAGCTTATTTTCGGGGAACAATGAGCAGTTCTTC
TRBJ1-5 | - | - | TRBV12-3/TRBV12-4 | CASTGGTGPWPQHF | TGTGCCAGCACCGGGGGAACAGGGCCCTGGCCCCAGCATTTT
TRBJ2-3 | many | - | TRBV7-9 | CASSLGGDGDTQYF | TGTGCCAGCAGCTTGGGAGGTGACGGAGATACGCAGTATTTT
TRBJ2-7 | many | TRBD1 | TRBV7-6 | CASSPGGQGLEQYF | TGTGCCAGCAGCCCCGGCGGACAGGGGCTCGAGCAGTACTTC
TRBJ2-1 | - | TRBD1 | TRBV14 | CASSRGTVLVNEQFF | TGTGCCAGCAGCAGGGGGACAGTCCTGGTTAATGAGCAGTTCTTC
TRBJ2-3 | - | TRBD2 | TRBV7-8 | CASSPKRGGGGSTGTQYF | TGTGCCAGCAGCCCAAAACGGGGGGGCGGGGGGTCAACAGGTACGCAGTATTTT
TRBJ2-7 | few | - | TRBV5-1 | CASSLGHRADEQYF | TGCGCCAGCAGCTTGGGGCATCGAGCGGACGAGCAGTACTTC
TRBJ1-2 | - | - | TRBV7-9 | CASSLMDRRLYGYTF | TGTGCCAGCAGCCTCATGGACCGGCGACTCTATGGCTACACCTTC
TRBJ1-2 | - | - | TRBV7-3 | CASSKGDGYTF | TGTGCCAGCAGTAAAGGGGACGGCTACACCTTC
TRBJ2-2 | - | - | TRBV6-5 | CASSEGEDTGELFF | TGTGCCAGCAGTGAAGGGGAAGACACCGGGGAGCTGTTTTTT
TRBJ2-2 | few | - | TRBV24-1 | CATSENTGELFF | TGTGCCACCAGTGAGAACACCGGGGAGCTGTTTTTT
TRBJ2-7 | - | - | TRBV2 | CASSVRASYEQYF | TGTGCCAGCAGTGTGAGGGCAAGCTACGAGCAGTACTTC
TRBJ1-4 | - | - | TRBV29-1 | CSVAGGTPNEKLFF | TGCAGCGTTGCGGGGGGGACCCCTAATGAAAAACTGTTTTTT
TRBJ2-6 | medium-sized | - | TRBV2 | CASSERHSSGANVLTF | TGTGCCAGCAGTGAACGGCACAGCTCCGGGGCCAACGTCCTGACTTTC
TRBJ1-2 | - | TRBD1 | TRBV7-9 | CASSQGRGDGYTF | TGTGCCAGCAGCCAGGGCAGGGGGGATGGCTACACCTTC
TRBJ2-5 | - | - | TRBV7-2 | CASSFQYSKQETQYF | TGTGCCAGCAGCTTCCAATACTCGAAGCAAGAGACCCAGTACTTC
TRBJ2-1 | - | - | TRBV7-2 | CASSLVGRGEQFF | TGTGCCAGCAGCTTAGTGGGGAGAGGCGAGCAGTTCTTC
TRBJ1-6 | once | TRBD1 | TRBV7-9 | CASSLGLKGPVPLRRQGKAPLHF | TGTGCCAGCAGCTTGGGGCTGAAAGGGCCCGTACCGCTCAGAAGACAGGGGAAGGCACCCCTCCACTTT
TRBJ2-5 | few | - | TRBV2 | CASYREETQYF | TGTGCCAGCTACAGGGAAGAGACCCAGTACTTC
TRBJ1-2 | many | - | TRBV13 | CASSFQGSNYGYTF | TGTGCCAGCAGCTTCCAGGGATCTAACTATGGCTACACCTTC
TRBJ2-7 | - | - | TRBV24-1 | CATSDPRGKEQYF | TGTGCCACCAGTGACCCCCGGGGCAAGGAGCAGTACTTC
TRBJ2-7 | - | - | TRBV10-1 | CASSEFGAGEQYF | TGCGCCAGCAGTGAGTTTGGGGCCGGCGAGCAGTACTTC
TRBJ2-6 | - | - | TRBV2 | CASRRAGAGYSGANVLTF | TGTGCCAGCAGGAGGGCGGGGGCAGGGTATTCTGGGGCCAACGTCCTGACTTTC
TRBJ1-4 | - | - | TRBV24-1 | CATSDIEGLEKLFF | TGTGCCACCAGTGATATTGAAGGGCTGGAAAAACTGTTTTTT
TRBJ1-1 | many | - | TRBV10-1 | CASSGTPNTEAFF | TGCGCCAGCAGTGGGACACCAAACACTGAAGCTTTCTTT
TRBJ2-7 | - | TRBD1 | TRBV7-7 | CASSGGTGPSYEQYF | TGTGCTAGCAGCGGAGGGACAGGGCCTTCCTACGAGCAGTACTTC
TRBJ1-2 | few | - | TRBV29-1 | CSVEVGGTNYGYTF | TGCAGCGTTGAAGTCGGGGGGACCAACTATGGCTACACCTTC
TRBJ2-2 | many | - | TRBV10-2 | CASRGAGMITGELFF | TGCGCCAGCCGGGGGGCAGGGATGATAACCGGGGAGCTGTTTTTT
TRBJ1-1 | many | - | TRBV9 | CASQGPNTEAFF | TGTGCCAGCCAAGGACCGAACACTGAAGCTTTCTTT
TRBJ1-1 | many | - | TRBV29-1 | CSVAGGTHTEAFF | TGCAGCGTTGCGGGGGGTACGCACACTGAAGCTTTCTTT
TRBJ2-2 | - | TRBD2 | TRBV24-1 | CATSDPRAGGQTGELFF | TGTGCCACCAGTGACCCTCGAGCGGGAGGTCAGACCGGGGAGCTGTTTTTT
TRBJ2-7 | many | - | TRBV20-1 | CSARPLYTGQGGHEQYF | TGCAGTGCTAGACCCCTATACACCGGGCAGGGTGGGCACGAGCAGTACTTC
TRBJ1-1 | - | - | TRBV29-1 | CSVRLGTEAFF | TGCAGCGTTCGTCTCGGGACTGAAGCTTTCTTT
TRBJ1-3 | - | - | TRBV19 | CASSSHNSGNTIYF | TGTGCCAGTAGCAGCCACAACTCTGGAAACACCATATATTTT
TRBJ2-3 | many | - | TRBV24-1 | CATSDLARADTQYF | TGTGCCACCAGTGATTTGGCGAGGGCAGATACGCAGTATTTT
TRBJ2-2 | - | - | TRBV11-2 | CASSTASDTGELFF | TGTGCCAGCAGCACGGCTAGCGACACCGGGGAGCTGTTTTTT
TRBJ2-3 | - | TRBD2 | TRBV5-8 | CASSAGLAILSSTDTQYF | TGTGCCAGCAGCGCGGGACTAGCAATTCTGTCTAGCACAGATACGCAGTATTTT